The T cell receptor beta chain under discussion was sequenced for a study of blood T cell repertoires in COVID-19. The overall study: Samples came from the United States, Italy and Spain, spanning acute and convalescent COVID-19. Sources were T cells, B-cell-depleted T cells, or PBMCs; the material itself was cDNA or gDNA.

Authors' analysis steps: Nucleated cell number was recorded as an estimate derived from reference gene primer amplification. TCRdb's copy holds only in-frame clones and misses some; the assay was immunoSEQ multiplex PCR. That table furnishes V, J and clone size, whereas the DNA furnished D and trimming. The sample lists tens of thousands of clones; around 80% were seen once. The CDR3 is made up of 15 amino acids. This TCR was sampled from a man between 70 and 80 years old with acute or convalescent COVID-19. This chain uses TRBV21-1 with TRBJ2-5; the table's D call, TRBD2, has no DNA check behind it. TRBV21-1 is an annotated pseudogene. Sequencing used peripheral blood. CDR3 nucleotides: TGTGCCAGCAGCAAAGCGAGGCGGCCCGGCGAGACCCAGTACTTC. Its translation: CASSKARRPGETQYF.